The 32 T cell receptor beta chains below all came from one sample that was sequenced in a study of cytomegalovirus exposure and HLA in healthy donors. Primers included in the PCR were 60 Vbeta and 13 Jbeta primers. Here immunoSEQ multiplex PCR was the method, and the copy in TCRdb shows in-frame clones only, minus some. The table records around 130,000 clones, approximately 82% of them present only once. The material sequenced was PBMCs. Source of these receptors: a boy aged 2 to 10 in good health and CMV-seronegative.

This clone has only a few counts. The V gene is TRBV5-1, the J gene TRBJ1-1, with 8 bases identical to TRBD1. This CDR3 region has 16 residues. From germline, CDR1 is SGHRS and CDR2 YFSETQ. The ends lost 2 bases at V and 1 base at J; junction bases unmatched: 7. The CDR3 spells CASSFSTGTGNTEAFF. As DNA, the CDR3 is TGCGCCAGCAGCTTTTCGACCGGGACAGGGAACACTGAAGCTTTCTTT.

CDR3 in amino acids: CASSPDRGGNTIYF. DNA of the CDR3: TGTGCCAGCTCACCCGACAGGGGTGGAAACACCATATATTTT. This chain links TRBV18 with TRBJ1-3, with 8 positions matching TRBD1. V dropped 3 bases and J dropped 3; count of bases not matched to a gene: 1. Looked up from germline, CDR1 is KGHSH and CDR2 is LQKENI. The CDR3 consists of 14 residues.

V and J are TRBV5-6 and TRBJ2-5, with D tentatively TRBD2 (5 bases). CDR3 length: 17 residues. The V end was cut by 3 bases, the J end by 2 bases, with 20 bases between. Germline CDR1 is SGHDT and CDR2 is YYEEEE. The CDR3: CASSYHLTSRGQETQYF. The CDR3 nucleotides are TGTGCCAGCAGCTACCATCTTACCAGCAGAGGGCAAGAGACCCAGTACTTC.

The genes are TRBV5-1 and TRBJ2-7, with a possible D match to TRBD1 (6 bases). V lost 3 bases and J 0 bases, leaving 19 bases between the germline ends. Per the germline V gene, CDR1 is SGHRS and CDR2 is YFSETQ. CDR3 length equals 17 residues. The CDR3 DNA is TGCGCCAGCAGCTCCGAACCGACAGGATTTAGCTCCTACGAGCAGTACTTC. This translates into CASSSEPTGFSSYEQYF.

The CDR3 spells CASSETDIGYEQYV. Written as DNA, the CDR3 is TGTGCCAGCAGTGAAACGGACATCGGGTACGAGCAGTACGTC. The chain combines TRBV6-1 with TRBJ2-7; tentatively, D is TRBD1 (5 bases). The V end lost 2 bases, the J end lost 4 bases, and 12 bases lay between the germline ends. This CDR3 is built from 14 residues. Germline loops: CDR1 MNHNS, CDR2 SASEGT.

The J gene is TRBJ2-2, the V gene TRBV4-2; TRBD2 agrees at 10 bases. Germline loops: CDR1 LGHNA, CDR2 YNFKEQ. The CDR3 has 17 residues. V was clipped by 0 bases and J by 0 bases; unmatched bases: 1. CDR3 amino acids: CASSQEGLAANTGELFF. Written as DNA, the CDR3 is TGTGCCAGCAGCCAAGAAGGACTAGCGGCGAACACCGGGGAGCTGTTTTTT.

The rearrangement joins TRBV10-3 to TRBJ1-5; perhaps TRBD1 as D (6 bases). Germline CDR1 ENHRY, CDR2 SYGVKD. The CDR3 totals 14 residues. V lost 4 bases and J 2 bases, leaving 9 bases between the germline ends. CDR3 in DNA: TGTGCCATCAGTGGTGACAGGCGCAATCAGCCCCAGCATTTT. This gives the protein CAISGDRRNQPQHF.

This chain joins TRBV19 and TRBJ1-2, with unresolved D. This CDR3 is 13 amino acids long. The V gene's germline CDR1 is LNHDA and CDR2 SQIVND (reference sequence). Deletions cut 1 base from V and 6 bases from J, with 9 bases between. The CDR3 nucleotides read TGTGCCAGTAGTATAGTTGGGCTCAATGGCTACACCTTC. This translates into CASSIVGLNGYTF.

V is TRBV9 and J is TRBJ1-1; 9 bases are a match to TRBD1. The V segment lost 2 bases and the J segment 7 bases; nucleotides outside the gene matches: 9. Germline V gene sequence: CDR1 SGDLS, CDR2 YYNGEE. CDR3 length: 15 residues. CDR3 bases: TGTGCCAGCAGCGTTTTTCGGGACAGGGTACTTGAAGCTTTCTTT. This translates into CASSVFRDRVLEAFF.

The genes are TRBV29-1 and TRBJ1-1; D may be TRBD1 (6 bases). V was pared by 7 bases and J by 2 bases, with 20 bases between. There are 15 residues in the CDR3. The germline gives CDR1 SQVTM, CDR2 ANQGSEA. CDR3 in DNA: TGCAGCGCGTCGCTACATGGGGGGGCTAACACTGAAGCTTTCTTT. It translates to CSASLHGGANTEAFF.

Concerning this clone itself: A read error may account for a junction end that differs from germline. CDR3: CSSSLVPSGDQETQYF. The DNA of the CDR3 is TGTTCCAGCAGCTTAGTGCCTAGCGGGGACCAAGAGACCCAGTACTTC. This sequence joins TRBV7-9 and TRBJ2-5; TRBD2 matches 9 bases. Germline V gives CDR1 SEHNR, CDR2 FQNEAQ (reference sequence). This CDR3 spans 16 amino acids.

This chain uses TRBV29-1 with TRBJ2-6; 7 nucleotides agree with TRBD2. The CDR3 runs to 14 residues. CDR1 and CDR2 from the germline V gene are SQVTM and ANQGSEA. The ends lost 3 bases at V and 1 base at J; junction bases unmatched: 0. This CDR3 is CSVDGGSGANVLTF. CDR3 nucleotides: TGCAGCGTTGACGGGGGGTCTGGGGCCAACGTCCTGACTTTC.

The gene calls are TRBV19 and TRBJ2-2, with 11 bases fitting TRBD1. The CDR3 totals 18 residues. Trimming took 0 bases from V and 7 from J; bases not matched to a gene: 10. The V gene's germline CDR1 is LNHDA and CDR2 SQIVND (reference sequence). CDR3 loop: CASSIDYGQGARSGELFF. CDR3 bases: TGTGCCAGTAGTATAGATTACGGACAGGGGGCGCGCAGCGGGGAGCTGTTTTTT.

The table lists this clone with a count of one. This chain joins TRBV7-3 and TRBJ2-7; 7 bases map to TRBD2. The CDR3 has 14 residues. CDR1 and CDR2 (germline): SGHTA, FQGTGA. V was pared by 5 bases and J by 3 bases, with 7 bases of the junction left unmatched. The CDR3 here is CASSIYGGDYEQYF. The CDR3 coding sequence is TGTGCCAGCAGCATCTATGGGGGGGACTACGAGCAGTACTTC.

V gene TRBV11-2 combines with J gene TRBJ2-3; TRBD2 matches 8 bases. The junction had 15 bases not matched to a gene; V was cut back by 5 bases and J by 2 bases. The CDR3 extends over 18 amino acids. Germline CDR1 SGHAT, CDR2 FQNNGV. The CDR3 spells CASSLPAGAGGNTDTQYF. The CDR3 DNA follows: TGTGCCAGCAGCCTCCCCGCAGGGGCGGGGGGCAACACAGATACGCAGTATTTT.

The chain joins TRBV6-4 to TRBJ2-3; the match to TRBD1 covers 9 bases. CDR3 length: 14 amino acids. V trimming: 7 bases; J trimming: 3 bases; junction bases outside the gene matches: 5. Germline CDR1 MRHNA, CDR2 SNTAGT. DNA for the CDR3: TGTGCCAGCAACGACGGGACAGGGACAGATACGCAGTATTTT. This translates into CASNDGTGTDTQYF.

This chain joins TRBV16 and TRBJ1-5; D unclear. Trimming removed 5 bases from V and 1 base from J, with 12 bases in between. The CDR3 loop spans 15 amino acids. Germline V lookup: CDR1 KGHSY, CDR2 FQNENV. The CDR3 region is CASSGSVRSNQPQHF. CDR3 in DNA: TGTGCCAGCAGCGGGTCGGTGCGGAGCAATCAGCCCCAGCATTTT. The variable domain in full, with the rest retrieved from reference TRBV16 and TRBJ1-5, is GEEVAQTPKHLVRGEGQKAKLYCAPIKGHSYVFWYQQVLKNEFKFLISFQNENVFDETGMPKERFSAKCLPNSPCSLEIQATKLEDSAVYFCASSGSVRSNQPQHFGDGTRLSIL.

The CDR3 nucleotides are TGTGCCAGCAGCCAGGCCTACGAGCAGTACGTC. Translating it yields CASSQAYEQYV. The rearrangement joins TRBV11-2 to TRBJ2-7; no reliable D call. This CDR3 region has 11 residues. Trimming took 5 bases from V and 2 from J, leaving 4 bases between them. Germline V lookup: CDR1 SGHAT, CDR2 FQNNGV.

This chain's CDR3 is CASSSIRGITVNEKLFF. The CDR3 nucleotides read TGTGCCAGCAGCTCCATAAGGGGAATAACCGTTAATGAAAAACTGTTTTTT. V usage is TRBV7-8 and J usage is TRBJ1-4; D may be TRBD1 (5 bases). V lost 4 bases, J lost 4 bases, and 19 bases lay in between. The germline gives CDR1 SGHVS, CDR2 FQNEAQ. The CDR3 has 17 amino acids.

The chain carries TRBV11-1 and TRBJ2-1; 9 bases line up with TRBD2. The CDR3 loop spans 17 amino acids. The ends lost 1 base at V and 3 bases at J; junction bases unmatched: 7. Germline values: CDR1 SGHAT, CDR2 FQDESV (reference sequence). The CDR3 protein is CASSLGRTSADYNEQFF. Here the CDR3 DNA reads TGTGCCAGCAGCTTAGGGAGGACTAGCGCCGACTACAATGAGCAGTTCTTC.

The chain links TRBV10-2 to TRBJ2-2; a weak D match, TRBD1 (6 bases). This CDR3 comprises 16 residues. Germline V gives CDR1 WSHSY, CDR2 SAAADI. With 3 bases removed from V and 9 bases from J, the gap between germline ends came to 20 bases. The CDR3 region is CASSDPGTTEIWELFF. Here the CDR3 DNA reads TGCGCCAGCAGTGATCCCGGGACAACCGAAATTTGGGAGCTGTTTTTT.

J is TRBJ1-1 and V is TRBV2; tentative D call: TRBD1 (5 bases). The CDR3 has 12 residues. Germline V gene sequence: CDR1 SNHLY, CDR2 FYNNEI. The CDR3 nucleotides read TGTGCTGGAAAAGACAGATTCACTGAAGCTTTCTTT. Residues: CAGKDRFTEAFF.

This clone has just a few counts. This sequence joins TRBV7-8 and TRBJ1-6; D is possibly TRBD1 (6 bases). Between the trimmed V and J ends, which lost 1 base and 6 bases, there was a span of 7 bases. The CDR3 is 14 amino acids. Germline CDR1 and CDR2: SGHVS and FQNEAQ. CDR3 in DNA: TGTGCCAGCAGCTTAGACAGGGCTAATTCACCCCTCCACTTT. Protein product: CASSLDRANSPLHF.

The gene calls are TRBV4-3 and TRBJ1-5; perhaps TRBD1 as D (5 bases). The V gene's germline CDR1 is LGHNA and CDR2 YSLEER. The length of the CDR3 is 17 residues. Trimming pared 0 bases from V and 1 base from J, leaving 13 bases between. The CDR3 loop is CASSQDGGGGSNQPQHF. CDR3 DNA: TGCGCCAGCAGCCAAGATGGGGGGGGAGGCAGCAATCAGCCCCAGCATTTT.

CDR3 DNA: TGTGCCAGCAGTGCGTTCTATACGAAAACACAAGCGGGAGCAGGATACGAGCAGTACGTC. It translates to CASSAFYTKTQAGAGYEQYV. V gene TRBV6-1 combines with J gene TRBJ2-7; 8 bases fit TRBD2. Per germline, CDR1 MNHNS and CDR2 SASEGT. Trimming at V came to 4 bases and at J to 4 bases, leaving 24 bases not matched to a gene. The CDR3 totals 20 residues.

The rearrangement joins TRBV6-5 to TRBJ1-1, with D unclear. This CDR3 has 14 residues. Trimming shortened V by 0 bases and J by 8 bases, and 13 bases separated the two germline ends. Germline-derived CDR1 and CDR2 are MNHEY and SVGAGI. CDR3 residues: CASSYSRVLAEAFF. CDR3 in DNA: TGTGCCAGCAGTTACTCGAGAGTTTTAGCCGAAGCTTTCTTT.

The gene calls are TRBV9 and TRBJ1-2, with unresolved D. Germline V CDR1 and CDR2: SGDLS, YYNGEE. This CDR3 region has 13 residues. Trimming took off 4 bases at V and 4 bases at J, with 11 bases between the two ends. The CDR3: CASSLDGSYGYTF. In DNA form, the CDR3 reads TGTGCCAGCAGCTTGGACGGGAGCTATGGCTACACCTTC.

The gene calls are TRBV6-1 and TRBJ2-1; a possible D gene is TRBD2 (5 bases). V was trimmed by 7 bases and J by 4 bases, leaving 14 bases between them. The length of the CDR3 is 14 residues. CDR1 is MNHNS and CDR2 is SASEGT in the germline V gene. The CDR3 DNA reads TGTGCCAGCACTGAGGGTAGAGGATACAATGAGCAGTTCTTC. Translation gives CASTEGRGYNEQFF.

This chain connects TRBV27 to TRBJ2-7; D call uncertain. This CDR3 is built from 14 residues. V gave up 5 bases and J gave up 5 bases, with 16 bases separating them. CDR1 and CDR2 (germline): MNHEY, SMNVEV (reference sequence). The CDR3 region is CASSDQNDLDEQYF. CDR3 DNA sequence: TGTGCCAGCAGTGATCAGAACGATTTGGACGAGCAGTACTTC.

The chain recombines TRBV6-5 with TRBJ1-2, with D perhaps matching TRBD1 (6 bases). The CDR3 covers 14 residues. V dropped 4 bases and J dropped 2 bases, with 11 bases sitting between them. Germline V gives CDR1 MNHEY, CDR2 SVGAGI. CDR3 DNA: TGTGCCAGCAGTTTAAGCGGACAGAACTATGGCTACACCTTC. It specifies CASSLSGQNYGYTF.

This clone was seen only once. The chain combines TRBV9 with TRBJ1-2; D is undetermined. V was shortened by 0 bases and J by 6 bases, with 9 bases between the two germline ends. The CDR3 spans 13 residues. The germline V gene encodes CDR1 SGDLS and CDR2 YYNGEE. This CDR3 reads CASSVGREDGYTF. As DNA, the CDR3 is TGTGCCAGCAGCGTAGGGAGGGAGGATGGCTACACCTTC. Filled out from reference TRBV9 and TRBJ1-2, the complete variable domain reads DSGVTQTPKHLITATGQRVTLRCSPRSGDLSVYWYQQSLDQGLQFLIQYYNGEERAKGNILERFSAQQFPDLHSELNLSSLELGDSALYFCASSVGREDGYTFGSGTRLTVV.

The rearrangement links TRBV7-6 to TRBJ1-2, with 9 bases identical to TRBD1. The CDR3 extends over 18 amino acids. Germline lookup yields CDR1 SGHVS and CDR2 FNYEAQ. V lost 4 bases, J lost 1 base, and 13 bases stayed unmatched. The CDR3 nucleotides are TGTGCCAGCAGCTACTACTCCGGGACAGGGAACCTTAACTATGGCTACACCTTC. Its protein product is CASSYYSGTGNLNYGYTF.